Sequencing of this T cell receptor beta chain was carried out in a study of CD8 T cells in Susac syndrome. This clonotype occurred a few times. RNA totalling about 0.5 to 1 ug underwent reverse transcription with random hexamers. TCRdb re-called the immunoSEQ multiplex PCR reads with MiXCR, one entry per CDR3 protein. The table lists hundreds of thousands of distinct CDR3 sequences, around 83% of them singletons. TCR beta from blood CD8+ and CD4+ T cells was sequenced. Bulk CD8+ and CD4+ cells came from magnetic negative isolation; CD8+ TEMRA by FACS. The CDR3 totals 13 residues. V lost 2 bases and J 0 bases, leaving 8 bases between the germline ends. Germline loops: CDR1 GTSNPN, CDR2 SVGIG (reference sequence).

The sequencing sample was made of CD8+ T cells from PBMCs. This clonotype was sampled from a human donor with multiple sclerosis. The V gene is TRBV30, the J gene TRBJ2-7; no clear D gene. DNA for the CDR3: TGTGCCTGGAGTTTAGGCGACTCCTACGAGCAGTACTTC. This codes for CAWSLGDSYEQYF.